This entry lists 32 T cell receptor beta chains sequenced from one sample in a study of blood T cell repertoires in COVID-19. This table comes from immunoSEQ multiplex PCR, and its TCRdb copy is limited to in-frame clones, with some not included. The repertoire consists of just over 60,000 clones, with roughly 84% occurring once and the leading ten covering 20%. The source material was peripheral blood. These receptors all stem from a woman over 75 with active or convalescent COVID-19.

The rearrangement links TRBV19 to TRBJ1-4, with 9 bases matching TRBD1. Germline CDR1 LNHDA, CDR2 SQIVND (reference sequence). V dropped 6 bases and J dropped 10; count of bases not matched to a gene: 15. The CDR3 extends over 16 amino acids. The CDR3 DNA reads as TGTGCCAGTAGCCCCCACGGGACAGGGAGTAGCGCAAAACTGTTTTTT. This gives the protein CASSPHGTGSSAKLFF.

V is TRBV2 and J is TRBJ1-1; D is undetermined. There are 13 residues in the CDR3. Germline V gives CDR1 SNHLY, CDR2 FYNNEI. V gave up 6 bases and J gave up 0 bases, with 8 bases separating them. In DNA, the CDR3 is TGTGCCAGCAGCAAACAGATGAACACTGAAGCTTTCTTT. Protein product: CASSKQMNTEAFF.

The chain combines TRBV12-3 or TRBV12-4 with TRBJ1-5; no reliable D call. The CDR3 extends over 13 amino acids. Trimming took off 6 bases at V and 7 bases at J, with 13 bases between the two ends. The CDR3 loop is CASSSREGQPQHF. CDR3 DNA: TGTGCCAGCAGCTCCCGGGAGGGACAGCCCCAGCATTTT.

This clone was observed a few times. The chain is built from TRBV5-4 and TRBJ2-5; 10 nucleotides align to TRBD2. Germline loops: CDR1 SGHNT, CDR2 YYREEE (reference sequence). This CDR3 contains 15 residues. The ends lost 4 bases at V and 2 bases at J; junction bases unmatched: 5. Written as DNA, the CDR3 is TGTGCCAGCAGCCTGGTACTAGCGGGGCAAGAGACCCAGTACTTC. This encodes CASSLVLAGQETQYF.

This clone came up once. The rearrangement links TRBV5-1 to TRBJ1-4; 7 bases line up with TRBD1. V trimming: 5 bases; J trimming: 7 bases; junction bases outside the gene matches: 8. Germline V gene lookup returns CDR1 SGHRS and CDR2 YFSETQ. The CDR3 spans 14 residues. The CDR3 region is CASSSTGEIEKLFF. In DNA, the CDR3 is TGCGCCAGCAGTTCAACAGGGGAGATTGAAAAACTGTTTTTT.

This chain connects TRBV6-1 to TRBJ1-1, with D tentatively TRBD1 (5 bases). Germline V gene sequence: CDR1 MNHNS, CDR2 SASEGT. Trimming took off 8 bases at V and 0 bases at J, with 16 bases between the two ends. The CDR3 has 15 residues. DNA of the CDR3: TGTGCCAGCTTACCGGGGACTGGGCTGAACACTGAAGCTTTCTTT. Translated: CASLPGTGLNTEAFF.

The genes are TRBV2 and TRBJ2-7; 8 bases are a match to TRBD1. This CDR3 comprises 14 residues. The J segment lost 0 bases and the V segment lost 3 bases, leaving 1 base of the junction unmatched. The germline V gene has CDR1 SNHLY and CDR2 FYNNEI. The CDR3 bases are TGTGCCAGCAGTGACCAGGGGGCCTCCTACGAGCAGTACTTC. This codes for CASSDQGASYEQYF. The entire variable domain, with the rest obtained from reference TRBV2 and TRBJ2-7, is as follows: EPEVTQTPSHQVTQMGQEVILRCVPISNHLYFYWYRQILGQKVEFLVSFYNNEISEKSEIFDDQFSVERPDGSNFTLKIRSTKLEDSAMYFCASSDQGASYEQYFGPGTRLTVT.

Only one count was recorded for this clone. This chain joins TRBV5-1 and TRBJ1-1; unclear D gene. CDR1 is SGHRS, CDR2 YFSETQ, per germline. V lost 0 bases to trimming and J lost 1 base, with 7 bases between them. The CDR3 is made up of 14 amino acids. This CDR3 is CASSLGHANTEAFF. Written as DNA, the CDR3 is TGCGCCAGCAGCTTGGGACACGCGAACACTGAAGCTTTCTTT. The complete variable domain, with remaining parts taken from reference TRBV5-1 and TRBJ1-1, reads KAGVTQTPRYLIKTRGQQVTLSCSPISGHRSVSWYQQTPGQGLQFLFEYFSETQRNKGNFPGRFSGRQFSNSRSEMNVSTLELGDSALYLCASSLGHANTEAFFGQGTRLTVV.

The V and J genes are TRBV4-1 and TRBJ1-6; 12 bases fit TRBD1. The trim removed 3 bases at V and 6 bases at J, leaving 3 bases unmatched. The CDR3 is 16 amino acids. The V gene's germline CDR1 is MGHRA and CDR2 YSYEKL. The chain's CDR3 is CASSQGTGGGNSPLHF. CDR3 sequence (DNA): TGCGCCAGCAGCCAGGGGACAGGGGGCGGTAATTCACCCCTCCACTTT.

The CDR3 is CASSRSTGSSYEQYF. As DNA, the CDR3 is TGTGCCAGCAGCCGATCTACAGGGAGCTCCTACGAGCAGTACTTC. The chain carries TRBV5-6 and TRBJ2-7; maybe TRBD1 (6 bases). There are 15 residues in the CDR3. Trimming shortened V by 4 bases and J by 0 bases, and 14 bases separated the two germline ends. CDR1 is SGHDT and CDR2 is YYEEEE in the germline V gene.

The chain has TRBV19 and TRBJ2-2, with 7 positions matching TRBD1. CDR3 length: 14 amino acids. Germline V gene lookup returns CDR1 LNHDA and CDR2 SQIVND (reference sequence). V lost 6 bases, J lost 1 base, and 2 bases stayed unmatched. The CDR3 DNA reads TGTGCCAGTAGCGGGACAGTGAACACCGGGGAGCTGTTTTTT. Residues: CASSGTVNTGELFF. The variable domain in full, with the rest retrieved from reference TRBV19 and TRBJ2-2, is DGGITQSPKYLFRKEGQNVTLSCEQNLNHDAMYWYRQDPGQGLRLIYYSQIVNDFQKGDIAEGYSVSREKKESFPLTVTSAQKNPTAFYLCASSGTVNTGELFFGEGSRLTVL.

The chain couples TRBV11-2 to TRBJ1-1; a possible D gene is TRBD1 (6 bases). V shed 5 bases and J shed 4 bases, with 8 bases lying between them. CDR1 and CDR2 from the germline V gene are SGHAT and FQNNGV. CDR3 length: 12 residues. CDR3 amino acids: CASSVRGTEAFF. The CDR3 DNA reads as TGTGCCAGCAGCGTCAGGGGCACTGAAGCTTTCTTT.

The chain employs TRBV2 and TRBJ1-5; no reliable D call. The germline gives CDR1 SNHLY, CDR2 FYNNEI. Trimming stripped 3 bases from V and 4 bases from J, with 13 bases between. The CDR3 has 15 residues. Here the CDR3 reads CASSEALAVNQPQHF. Here the CDR3 DNA reads TGTGCCAGCAGTGAGGCTTTGGCAGTTAATCAGCCCCAGCATTTT.

The genes are TRBV10-3 and TRBJ1-2; perhaps TRBD1 as D (5 bases). The CDR3 length is 14 residues. V shed 3 bases and J shed 4 bases, with 12 bases lying between them. CDR1 ENHRY and CDR2 SYGVKD come from the germline V gene. Here the CDR3 reads CAISDLGVSYGYTF. The CDR3 nucleotides are TGTGCCATCAGTGATTTAGGGGTGAGCTATGGCTACACCTTC.

V and J are TRBV6-5 and TRBJ1-1, with D possibly TRBD1 on 5 matching bases. V lost 7 bases and J lost 1, with 13 bases in between. The germline V gene encodes CDR1 MNHEY and CDR2 SVGAGI. The CDR3 runs 14 residues. Here the CDR3 DNA reads TGTGCCAGCAATTCCATGCAGGGGAACACTGAAGCTTTCTTT. This translates into CASNSMQGNTEAFF.

The chain links TRBV6-1 to TRBJ1-1; 9 bases agree with TRBD1. Per the germline V gene, CDR1 is MNHNS and CDR2 is SASEGT. The ends lost 7 bases at V and 1 base at J; junction bases unmatched: 7. CDR3 length: 15 residues. CDR3 sequence (DNA): TGTGCCAGCAACGCACAGGGGGCTGGGAACACTGAAGCTTTCTTT. Its translation: CASNAQGAGNTEAFF.

This clone was counted only a few times. V usage is TRBV9 and J usage is TRBJ1-6, with 7 nucleotides matching TRBD1. The CDR3 is made up of 15 amino acids. The J segment lost 7 bases and the V segment lost 0 bases, leaving 4 bases of the junction unmatched. Germline-derived CDR1 and CDR2 are SGDLS and YYNGEE. For the CDR3, the DNA is TGTGCCAGCAGCGTAGGAGAGACAGGGAATTCACCCCTCCACTTT. Its protein product is CASSVGETGNSPLHF.

V is TRBV4-1 and J is TRBJ1-1, with D possibly being TRBD1 (6 bases). Deletions cut 3 bases from V and 6 bases from J, with 17 bases between. Germline V CDR1 and CDR2: MGHRA, YSYEKL. The CDR3 runs 15 residues. The CDR3 DNA sequence: TGCGCCAGCAGCCATGCGGACAGAGAAATAGCTGAAGCTTTCTTT. Residues: CASSHADREIAEAFF.

The rearrangement joins TRBV3-1 (or the pseudogene TRBV3-2) to TRBJ1-4, with TRBD1 matching 8 bases. Trimming cost V 5 bases and J 2 bases; bases outside gene matches: 7. This CDR3 spans 16 amino acids. Germline-derived CDR1 and CDR2 are LGHDT and YNNKEL (reference sequence). The CDR3 bases are TGTGCCAGCAGCTTACAGGGGGGGCGGACTAATGAAAAACTGTTTTTT. It yields the protein CASSLQGGRTNEKLFF.

This clone was recorded at least ten times. V usage is TRBV5-1 and J usage is TRBJ2-1; 10 nucleotides match TRBD1. Germline V gives CDR1 SGHRS, CDR2 YFSETQ. This CDR3 comprises 15 residues. The ends lost 9 bases at V and 9 bases at J; junction bases unmatched: 15. CDR3 loop: CAIKPSDRGLGEQFF. The CDR3 DNA is TGCGCCATAAAACCCTCAGACAGGGGGCTAGGTGAGCAGTTCTTC.

The genes are TRBV2 and TRBJ1-2; D may be TRBD1 (5 bases). Germline V lookup: CDR1 SNHLY, CDR2 FYNNEI. With 6 bases removed from V and 3 bases from J, the gap between germline ends came to 17 bases. The CDR3 is 15 amino acids. The CDR3 DNA follows: TGTGCCAGCAGGGGCACAGGACCCTCGGACTATGGCTACACCTTC. Its translation is CASRGTGPSDYGYTF.

The chain has TRBV18 and TRBJ2-7; the match to TRBD1 covers 10 bases. The CDR3 has 14 amino acids. After removal of 2 bases from V and 5 bases from J, the junction contained 3 bases not matched to a gene. Germline CDR1 reads KGHSH; CDR2 reads LQKENI. CDR3 amino acids: CASSPTGTGDEQYF. CDR3 DNA sequence: TGTGCCAGCTCACCAACCGGGACAGGGGACGAGCAGTACTTC.

The J gene is TRBJ1-1, the V gene TRBV10-3; 7 bases align to TRBD1. This CDR3 is built from 17 residues. J was trimmed by 2 bases and V by 0 bases; bases with no gene match: 9. The V gene's germline CDR1 is ENHRY and CDR2 SYGVKD. CDR3 protein: CAISESRGLTVNTEAFF. CDR3 bases: TGTGCCATCAGTGAGTCGAGGGGGCTGACGGTTAACACTGAAGCTTTCTTT.

The genes are TRBV5-5 and TRBJ2-7, with D maybe TRBD1 (6 bases). V was shortened by 5 bases and J by 2 bases, with 17 bases between the two germline ends. Germline V gives CDR1 SGHKS, CDR2 YYEKEE (reference sequence). CDR3 length: 15 residues. CDR3 in DNA: TGTGCCAGCAGTCAGGGGCGTTTGTCAGCCTACGAGCAGTACTTC. Its translation: CASSQGRLSAYEQYF.

The V and J genes are TRBV5-6 and TRBJ2-1; D is possibly TRBD2 (6 bases). Per germline, CDR1 SGHDT and CDR2 YYEEEE. CDR3 length: 15 residues. V was trimmed by 5 bases and J by 9 bases, leaving 21 bases between them. This CDR3 is CASRSSGTWVVEQFF. DNA for the CDR3: TGTGCCAGCAGATCATCCGGGACTTGGGTCGTTGAGCAGTTCTTC.

The chain joins TRBV27 to TRBJ2-2, with D possibly being TRBD1 (6 bases). The V gene's germline CDR1 is MNHEY and CDR2 SMNVEV (reference sequence). The CDR3 has 15 amino acids. The V gene lost 6 bases and the J gene lost 1 base, with 12 bases spanning the gap. CDR3 sequence: CASRTGAGNTGELFF. The CDR3 region has the DNA TGTGCCAGCAGGACAGGCGCGGGGAACACCGGGGAGCTGTTTTTT.

V is TRBV10-3 and J is TRBJ1-3; TRBD1 matches 8 bases. Germline CDR1 ENHRY, CDR2 SYGVKD. With 0 bases clipped from V and 7 bases from J, the junction kept 2 bases outside the gene matches. This CDR3 is 14 amino acids long. For the CDR3, the DNA is TGTGCCATCAGTGAGTCCTACAGGGGGAACACCATATATTTT. Amino acid sequence: CAISESYRGNTIYF.

The J gene is TRBJ1-1, the V gene TRBV5-1, with no clear D. The V gene's germline CDR1 is SGHRS and CDR2 YFSETQ. The CDR3 has 13 residues. Trimming cost V 4 bases and J 1 base, with 8 bases left between them. The CDR3 nucleotides read TGCGCCAGCAGCATAGAACCGAACACTGAAGCTTTCTTT. Its translation: CASSIEPNTEAFF.

V gene TRBV7-9 combines with J gene TRBJ1-1; D gene uncertain. With 5 bases removed from V and 2 bases from J, the gap between germline ends came to 12 bases. The germline CDR1 and CDR2 sequences are SEHNR and FQNEAQ (reference sequence). The CDR3 is made up of 14 amino acids. The DNA for the CDR3 is TGTGCCAGCAGCGCGGGGTTTGGCAACACTGAAGCTTTCTTT. Translation: CASSAGFGNTEAFF. Drawing the rest from reference TRBV7-9 and TRBJ1-1, the complete variable domain is DTGVSQNPRHKITKRGQNVTFRCDPISEHNRLYWYRQTLGQGPEFLTYFQNEAQLEKSRLLSDRFSAERPKGSFSTLEIQRTEQGDSAMYLCASSAGFGNTEAFFGQGTRLTVV.

The J gene is TRBJ2-2, the V gene TRBV7-7, with D perhaps matching TRBD1 (5 bases). The CDR3 consists of 13 residues. Trimming took off 5 bases at V and 1 base at J, with 5 bases between the two ends. Germline-derived CDR1 and CDR2 are SSHAT and FNYEAQ (reference sequence). CDR3 DNA: TGTGCCAGCAGCCAGGGGAACACCGGGGAGCTGTTTTTT. It encodes CASSQGNTGELFF.

The chain couples TRBV28 to TRBJ2-1; 8 bases line up with TRBD1. This CDR3 has 13 residues. V gave up 6 bases and J gave up 4 bases; unmatched junction bases: 2. Germline CDR1 reads MDHEN; CDR2 reads SYDVKM. DNA for the CDR3: TGTGCCAGCAGAAGGACAGGGTACAATGAGCAGTTCTTC. Its protein product is CASRRTGYNEQFF.

The chain links TRBV5-1 to TRBJ2-7; TRBD2 matches at 10 bases. J gave up 4 bases and V 5 bases, and 3 bases lay outside the gene matches. CDR1 SGHRS and CDR2 YFSETQ come from the germline V gene. The CDR3 sequence is 13 residues long. CDR3 loop: CASRAGGMYEQYF. The CDR3 DNA follows: TGCGCCAGCAGAGCGGGGGGGATGTACGAGCAGTACTTC.